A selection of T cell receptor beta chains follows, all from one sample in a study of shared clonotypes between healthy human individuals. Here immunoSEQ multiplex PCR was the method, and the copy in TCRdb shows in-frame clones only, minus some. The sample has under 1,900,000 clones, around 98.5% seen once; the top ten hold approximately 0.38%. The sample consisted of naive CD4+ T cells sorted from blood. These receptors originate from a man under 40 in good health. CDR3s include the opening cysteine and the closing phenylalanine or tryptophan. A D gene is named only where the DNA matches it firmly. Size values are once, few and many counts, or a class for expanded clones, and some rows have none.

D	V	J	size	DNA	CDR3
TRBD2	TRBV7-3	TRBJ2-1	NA	TGTGCCAGCAGCTTAACTCCCGGACTAGCGGGAGGTGGGAATGAGCAGTTCTTC	CASSLTPGLAGGGNEQFF
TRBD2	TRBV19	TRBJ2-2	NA	TGTGCCAGTAGTATGGCGGGAGAGACCGGGGAGCTGTTTTTT	CASSMAGETGELFF
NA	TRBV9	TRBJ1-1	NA	TGTGCCAGCAGCGTACAACCCATCATAACCGGGGGGCGGAACACTGAAGCTTTCTTT	CASSVQPIITGGRNTEAFF
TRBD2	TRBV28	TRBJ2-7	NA	TGTGCCAGCAGAGGACTAGCGGGAGTTGGCTCCTACGAGCAGTACTTC	CASRGLAGVGSYEQYF
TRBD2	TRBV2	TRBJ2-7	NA	TGTGCCAGCTACCAAGCGGGGCACTACGAGCAGTACTTC	CASYQAGHYEQYF
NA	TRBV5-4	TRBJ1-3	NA	TGTGCCAGCAGCCGACAGGCCTCTGGAAACACCATATATTTT	CASSRQASGNTIYF
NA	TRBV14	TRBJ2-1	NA	TGTGCCAGCAGCCAAGTACCAGACTACAATGAGCAGTTCTTC	CASSQVPDYNEQFF
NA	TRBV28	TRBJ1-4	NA	TGTGCCAGCACCAAAGCCCTCCCCTGGCAGGGGACTAATGAAAAACTGTTTTTT	CASTKALPWQGTNEKLFF
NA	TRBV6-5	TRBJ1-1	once	TGTGCCAGCAGGGAGTGGGCAAACACTGAAGCTTTCTTT	CASREWANTEAFF
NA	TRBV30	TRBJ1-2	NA	TGTGCCTGGAGAGTCGGACAGCATGGCTACACCTTC	CAWRVGQHGYTF
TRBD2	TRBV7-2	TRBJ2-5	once	TGTGCCAGCAGCTGGCTAGCGGTTCAAGAGACCCAGTACTTC	CASSWLAVQETQYF
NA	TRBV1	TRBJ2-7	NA	TGCACCAGCAGCCAGTTAGCGGGAGCAGGCTCCTACGAGCAGTACTTC	CTSSQLAGAGSYEQYF
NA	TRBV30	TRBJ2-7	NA	TGTGCCGCCCTTCGATCAGCGGTCTACGAGCAGTACTTC	CAALRSAVYEQYF
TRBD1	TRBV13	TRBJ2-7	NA	TGTGCCAGCAGCTTAGGGGGGACAGGGGGCTTCGAGCAGTACTTC	CASSLGGTGGFEQYF
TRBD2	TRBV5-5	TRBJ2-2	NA	TGTGCCAGCAGCTTAGCGGGAGGGGCGACCGGGGAGCTGTTTTTT	CASSLAGGATGELFF
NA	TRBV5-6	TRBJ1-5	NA	TGTGCCAGCAGCAAGCTGCCGGGAGATCAGCCCCAGCATTTT	CASSKLPGDQPQHF
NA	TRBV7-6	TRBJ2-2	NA	TGTGCCAGCAGCTTAGTGTCAGAAAACGGCGGGGAGCTGTTTTTT	CASSLVSENGGELFF
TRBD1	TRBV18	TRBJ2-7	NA	TGTGCCAGCTCACAGGACAGGAGCTCCTACGAGCAGTACTTC	CASSQDRSSYEQYF